This record concerns one TCR beta chain sequence. The data are from a study of shared clonotypes between healthy human individuals. Libraries were prepared by immunoSEQ multiplex PCR; TCRdb keeps only in-frame clonotypes and omits some of them. The sample lists around 450,000 clones, roughly 80% seen once, with around 13% in the top ten. The receptor was isolated from a middle-aged woman in good health. Some clones in this sample may be carry-over from other donors' samples. Input material: PBMCs.

This CDR3 reads CASSQLARGRRGNEQFF. CDR3 nucleotide sequence: TGTGCCAGCAGCCAACTCGCCCGGGGTAGGAGGGGGAATGAGCAGTTCTTC. The rearrangement uses TRBV4-2 and TRBJ2-1, with D perhaps being TRBD1 or TRBD2 (6 bases each). The CDR3 contains 17 residues. The germline V gene has CDR1 LGHNA and CDR2 YNFKEQ. The ends were cut back, 2 bases at V and 7 bases at J, with 21 bases in the middle.